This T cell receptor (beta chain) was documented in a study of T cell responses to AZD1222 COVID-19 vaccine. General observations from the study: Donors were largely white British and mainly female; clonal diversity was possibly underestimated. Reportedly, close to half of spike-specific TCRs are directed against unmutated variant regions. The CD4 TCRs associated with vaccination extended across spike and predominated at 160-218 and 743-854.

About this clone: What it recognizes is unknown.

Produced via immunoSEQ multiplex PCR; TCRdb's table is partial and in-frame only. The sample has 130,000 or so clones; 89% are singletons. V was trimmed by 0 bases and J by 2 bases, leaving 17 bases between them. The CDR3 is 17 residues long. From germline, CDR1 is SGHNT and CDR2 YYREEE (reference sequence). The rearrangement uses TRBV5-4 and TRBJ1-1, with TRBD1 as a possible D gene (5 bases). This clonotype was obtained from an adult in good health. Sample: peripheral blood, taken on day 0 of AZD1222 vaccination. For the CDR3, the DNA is TGTGCCAGCAGCTTGGTCCCCGCCAAGCAGGGAAACACTGAAGCTTTCTTT. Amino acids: CASSLVPAKQGNTEAFF.